A single sample gave rise to the 22 T cell receptor beta chains below, sequenced in a study of T cells in Graves' hyperthyroidism and ophthalmopathy. TCR beta CDR3 region amplification was performed from RNA transcripts. Primed by the HTBI set, a first-round RT-PCR was run on the TCR CDR3. TCRdb reanalysed the multiplex PCR reads using MiXCR and keeps one entry per CDR3 protein. The data hold approximately 260,000 distinct CDR3 sequences, with roughly 15% observed a single time. The sequenced sample consisted of blood. These receptors came from a woman between 45 and 60 years old with Graves' hyperthyroidism that later progressed to Graves' ophthalmopathy.

This clonotype was picked up many times. The chain links TRBV28 to TRBJ1-5; 8 bases are a match to TRBD1. The CDR3 is made up of 15 amino acids. Germline-derived CDR1 and CDR2 are MDHEN and SYDVKM. V was pared by 5 bases and J by 5 bases, with 8 bases of the junction left unmatched. The CDR3 DNA reads as TGTGCCAGCAGTCCGCAGGGGGCGATGGATCAGCCCCAGCATTTT. Its protein is CASSPQGAMDQPQHF.

This clonotype came up a few times. The rearrangement links TRBV7-9 to TRBJ2-1; 8 bases line up with TRBD1. From germline, CDR1 is SEHNR and CDR2 FQNEAQ (reference sequence). The CDR3 has 15 residues. V shed 5 bases, J shed 4 bases, and the junction held 7 bases outside the gene matches. The CDR3 here is CASSATGERYNEQFF. Here the CDR3 DNA reads TGTGCCAGCAGCGCGACAGGGGAGAGGTACAATGAGCAGTTCTTC. Based on the CDR3 plus reference TRBV7-9 and TRBJ2-1, the full variable domain is DTGVSQNPRHKITKRGQNVTFRCDPISEHNRLYWYRQTLGQGPEFLTYFQNEAQLEKSRLLSDRFSAERPKGSFSTLEIQRTEQGDSAMYLCASSATGERYNEQFFGPGTRLTVL.

The chain employs TRBV5-1 and TRBJ2-5; D is possibly TRBD1 or TRBD2 (6 bases each). The CDR3 covers 15 residues. The V end was cut by 4 bases, the J end by 4 bases, with 17 bases between. Germline V gene sequence: CDR1 SGHRS, CDR2 YFSETQ. CDR3 residues: CASSAGDGLIETQYF. Written as DNA, the CDR3 is TGCGCCAGCAGCGCAGGGGACGGACTAATAGAGACCCAGTACTTC. Drawing the rest from reference TRBV5-1 and TRBJ2-5, the complete variable domain is KAGVTQTPRYLIKTRGQQVTLSCSPISGHRSVSWYQQTPGQGLQFLFEYFSETQRNKGNFPGRFSGRQFSNSRSEMNVSTLELGDSALYLCASSAGDGLIETQYFGPGTRLLVL.

This clonotype was seen ten or more times. The chain carries TRBV2 and TRBJ2-3, with D possibly called TRBD1 or TRBD2 (5 bases each). This CDR3 spans 14 amino acids. Trimming stripped 5 bases from V and 6 bases from J, with 15 bases between. Germline V lookup: CDR1 SNHLY, CDR2 FYNNEI. The CDR3 DNA is TGTGCCAGCAGTCAAGAGGGGTTCCAGGATACGCAGTATTTT. Protein: CASSQEGFQDTQYF.

This clonotype has more than one count but fewer than ten. V and J are TRBV19 and TRBJ2-2, with 9 bases that match TRBD2. V dropped 7 bases and J dropped 4; count of bases not matched to a gene: 10. The CDR3 is made up of 16 amino acids. Germline lookup yields CDR1 LNHDA and CDR2 SQIVND (reference sequence). In DNA form, the CDR3 reads TGTGCCAGTACCTTTGGCTTAGCGGGGGTCACCGGGGAGCTGTTTTTT. Encoded protein: CASTFGLAGVTGELFF.

At least ten counts were recorded for this clonotype. The chain is built from TRBV28 and TRBJ2-1; TRBD2 is a possible D gene (6 bases). With 5 bases removed from V and 9 bases from J, the gap between germline ends came to 11 bases. This CDR3 has 12 residues. The germline V gene encodes CDR1 MDHEN and CDR2 SYDVKM. CDR3 sequence: CASSITSFEQFF. CDR3 sequence (DNA): TGTGCCAGCAGTATTACTAGCTTTGAGCAGTTCTTC.

This chain links TRBV2 with TRBJ2-7, with D perhaps TRBD2 (6 bases). Germline values: CDR1 SNHLY, CDR2 FYNNEI. This CDR3 has 12 residues. The V end lost 6 bases, the J end lost 5 bases, and 11 bases lay between the germline ends. The CDR3 loop is CASRVPGDEQYF. In DNA, the CDR3 is TGTGCCAGCAGGGTCCCGGGGGACGAGCAGTACTTC.

With respect to this clonotype: Possible read error: a much larger clone is one base away. This sequence joins TRBV10-2 and TRBJ2-1; D not certain. The V gene's germline CDR1 is WSHSY and CDR2 SAAADI. The CDR3 loop spans 15 amino acids. Trimming removed 3 bases from V and 8 bases from J, with 17 bases in between. This CDR3 reads CASSERPSPSDEQFF. For the CDR3, the DNA is TGCGCCAGCAGTGAAAGGCCCTCACCGAGCGATGAGCAGTTCTTC.

This clonotype was found many times. V is TRBV5-1 and J is TRBJ1-1, with a tentative D call TRBD1 (5 bases). The CDR3 contains 16 residues. Per germline, CDR1 SGHRS and CDR2 YFSETQ. Trimming pared 0 bases from V and 0 bases from J, leaving 12 bases between. The CDR3 region has the DNA TGCGCCAGCAGCTTGGCCGGGGGGTTGATGAACACTGAAGCTTTCTTT. Encoded protein: CASSLAGGLMNTEAFF.

This clonotype was found many times. The chain links TRBV2 to TRBJ2-3; a possible D gene is TRBD2 (6 bases). CDR1 is SNHLY, CDR2 FYNNEI, per germline. The CDR3 has 16 amino acids. Trimming stripped 7 bases from V and 5 bases from J, with 22 bases between. CDR3 protein: CASKEGNSGWVDTQYF. In nucleotides, the CDR3 is TGTGCCAGCAAAGAGGGGAATAGCGGTTGGGTAGATACGCAGTATTTT.

In its sample, this clonotype was seen many times. The chain carries TRBV27 and TRBJ2-1; D possibly corresponds to TRBD2 (7 bases). The V end lost 10 bases, the J end lost 5 bases, and 24 bases lay between the germline ends. Germline loops: CDR1 MNHEY, CDR2 SMNVEV (reference sequence). The CDR3 covers 16 residues. CDR3 nucleotides: TGTGCCACCATACCCGGGGGGCTAGCATACCACAATGAGCAGTTCTTC. Its protein product is CATIPGGLAYHNEQFF.

This clonotype showed up just a few times. The chain recombines TRBV2 with TRBJ2-7; 7 nucleotides line up with TRBD2. The CDR3 has 14 residues. Germline CDR1 reads SNHLY; CDR2 reads FYNNEI. With V trimmed by 7 bases and J by 0 bases, 6 bases remained unmatched. The CDR3 bases are TGTGCCAGCAAAATTACGGGGGGCTCCTACGAGCAGTACTTC. This encodes CASKITGGSYEQYF.

In its sample, this clonotype was seen many times. The J gene is TRBJ2-2, the V gene TRBV10-3; weak D call: TRBD1 (5 bases). CDR1 is ENHRY and CDR2 is SYGVKD in the germline V gene. Trimming pared 4 bases from V and 3 bases from J, leaving 9 bases between. The CDR3 is 14 residues long. CDR3 loop: CAISAQGYTGELFF. The CDR3 nucleotides read TGTGCCATCAGTGCGCAGGGCTACACCGGGGAGCTGTTTTTT.

This chain uses TRBV7-9 with TRBJ1-2; 9 bases line up with TRBD1. V lost 3 bases and J lost 6; bases outside the gene matches: 5. CDR1 SEHNR and CDR2 FQNEAQ come from the germline V gene (reference sequence). The CDR3 has 14 amino acids. CDR3 sequence: CASSFARTGDGYTF. The CDR3 nucleotides are TGTGCCAGCAGCTTCGCCAGGACAGGGGATGGCTACACCTTC.

The chain is built from TRBV5-6 and TRBJ2-7, with D perhaps given as TRBD1 or TRBD2 (5 bases each). Trimming removed 2 bases at V and 4 bases at J, with 25 bases between. The CDR3 sequence is 18 residues long. Germline loops: CDR1 SGHDT, CDR2 YYEEEE. The CDR3 nucleotides read TGTGCCAGCAGCTTCCACCCACAAGGGACGGTTGAAAAGTACGAGCAGTACTTC. Amino acid sequence: CASSFHPQGTVEKYEQYF.

In this sample, this clonotype turned up a few times. The chain joins TRBV4-1 to TRBJ1-6; 7 nucleotides line up with TRBD1. Looked up from germline, CDR1 is MGHRA and CDR2 is YSYEKL. There are 15 residues in the CDR3. Unmatched junction bases numbered 5, after V lost 1 base and J lost 8 bases. The CDR3 reads CASSQGRQGYSPLHF. The CDR3 coding sequence is TGCGCCAGCAGCCAAGGGAGACAGGGTTATTCACCCCTCCACTTT.

The chain recombines TRBV20-1 with TRBJ1-2; 7 bases match TRBD1. Per germline, CDR1 DFQATT and CDR2 SNEGSKA (reference sequence). The CDR3 extends over 14 amino acids. V gave up 2 bases and J gave up 4 bases; unmatched junction bases: 7. The CDR3, as DNA: TGCAGTGCTAGACAGGGGGGCGGGAGCTATGGCTACACCTTC. Its translation is CSARQGGGSYGYTF.

In its sample, this clonotype was seen many times. V is TRBV20-1 and J is TRBJ2-5, with a possible D match to TRBD1 (6 bases). There are 13 residues in the CDR3. Germline CDR1 reads DFQATT; CDR2 reads SNEGSKA (reference sequence). Between the trimmed V and J ends, which lost 3 bases and 5 bases, there was a span of 13 bases. CDR3 loop: CSASGQRRETQYF. The CDR3 region has the DNA TGCAGTGCTAGCGGACAGCGCCGCGAGACCCAGTACTTC.

As regards this clonotype: A much larger clone differs by one base, so this may be a read error. V gene TRBV2 combines with J gene TRBJ2-2, with D maybe TRBD1 (6 bases). V gave up 6 bases and J gave up 3 bases, with 11 bases separating them. The CDR3 sequence is 14 residues long. Germline assignment: CDR1 SNHLY and CDR2 FYNNEI. The CDR3 DNA reads as TGTGCCAGCAGGTACAGGGCAGACACCGGGGAGCTGTTTTTT. It codes for CASRYRADTGELFF.

This clonotype came up many times. The gene calls are TRBV11-3 and TRBJ2-1; TRBD2 agrees at 16 bases. CDR1 and CDR2 from the germline V gene are SGHNT and YENEEA. The ends lost 5 bases at V and 5 bases at J; junction bases unmatched: 6. This CDR3 has 17 residues. This CDR3 reads CASSGGLAGGTNNEQFF. The CDR3 DNA is TGTGCCAGCAGCGGGGGACTAGCGGGAGGGACCAACAATGAGCAGTTCTTC.

This clonotype was recorded at least ten times. This rearrangement joins TRBV6-1 to TRBJ2-7; no clear D. Germline assignment: CDR1 MNHNS and CDR2 SASEGT. CDR3 length: 14 amino acids. The V end lost 5 bases, the J end lost 3 bases, and 14 bases lay between the germline ends. The CDR3 loop is CASSTPLKGYEQYF. The DNA of the CDR3 is TGTGCCAGCAGTACTCCCCTAAAAGGCTACGAGCAGTACTTC.

At least ten counts were recorded for this clonotype. This chain uses TRBV20-1 with TRBJ2-7; maybe TRBD1 (6 bases). This CDR3 comprises 14 residues. Trimming removed 3 bases from V and 5 bases from J, with 17 bases in between. Germline CDR1 reads DFQATT; CDR2 reads SNEGSKA (reference sequence). CDR3 amino acids: CSASPGVIGHEQYF. In DNA form, the CDR3 reads TGCAGTGCTAGCCCAGGGGTGATCGGCCACGAGCAGTACTTC.